The sequence of this T cell receptor beta chain was determined in a study of CD8 T cells in ankylosing spondylitis. This clonotype has a count of ten or more. In making TCR beta libraries, quantitative 5'-RACE with molecular barcodes was used. TCRdb redid the calling of the 5' RACE reads with MiXCR, one entry per CDR3 protein. The sample gives roughly 120,000 distinct CDR3 sequences, about 6.5% of which show up once; more than 10% is in the top ten. The source material was blood, either unsorted or a sorted T cell fraction (not recorded which). The clonotype originates from a male donor with ankylosing spondylitis or in good health (not recorded which).

CDR3 in DNA: TGTGCCAGCAGCGCGGGGGCTAGCACAGATACGCAGTATTTT. Translation gives CASSAGASTDTQYF. The chain has TRBV3-1 and TRBJ2-3; D is possibly TRBD2 (7 bases). The CDR3 spans 14 residues. The germline gives CDR1 LGHDT, CDR2 YNNKEL (reference sequence). Trimming stripped 5 bases from V and 0 bases from J, with 9 bases between.